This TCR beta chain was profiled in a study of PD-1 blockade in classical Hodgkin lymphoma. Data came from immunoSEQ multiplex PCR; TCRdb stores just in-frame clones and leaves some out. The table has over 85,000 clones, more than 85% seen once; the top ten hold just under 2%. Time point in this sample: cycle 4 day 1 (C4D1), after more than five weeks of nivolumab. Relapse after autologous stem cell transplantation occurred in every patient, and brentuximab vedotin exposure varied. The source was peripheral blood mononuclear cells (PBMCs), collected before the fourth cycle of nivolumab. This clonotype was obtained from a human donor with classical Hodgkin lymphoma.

CDR3: CASSFGYNEQFF. The CDR3, as DNA: TGTGCCAGCAGTTTTGGATACAATGAGCAGTTCTTC. This chain joins TRBV27 and TRBJ2-1; D is ambiguous. Trimming shortened V by 3 bases and J by 4 bases, and 4 bases separated the two germline ends. The CDR3 runs to 12 residues. The germline gives CDR1 MNHEY, CDR2 SMNVEV (reference sequence).